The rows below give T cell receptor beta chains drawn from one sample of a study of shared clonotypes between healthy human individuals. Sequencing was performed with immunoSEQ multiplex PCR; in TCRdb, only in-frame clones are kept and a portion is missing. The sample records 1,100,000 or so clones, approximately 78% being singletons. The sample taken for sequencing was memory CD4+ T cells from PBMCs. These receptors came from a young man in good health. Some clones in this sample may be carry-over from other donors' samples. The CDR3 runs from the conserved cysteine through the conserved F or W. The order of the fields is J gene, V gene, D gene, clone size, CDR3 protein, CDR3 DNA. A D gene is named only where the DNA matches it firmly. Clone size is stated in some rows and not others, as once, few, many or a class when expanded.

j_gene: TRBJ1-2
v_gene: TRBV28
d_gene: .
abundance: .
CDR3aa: CASSTVLEYYYGYTF
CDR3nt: TGTGCCAGCAGCACCGTATTGGAGTACTACTATGGCTACACCTTC

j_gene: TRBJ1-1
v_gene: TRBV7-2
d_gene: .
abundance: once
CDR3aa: CASSPGGARTEAFF
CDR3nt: TGTGCCAGCAGCCCCGGGGGGGCCCGGACTGAAGCTTTCTTT

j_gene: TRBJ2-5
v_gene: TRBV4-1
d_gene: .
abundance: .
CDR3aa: CASSQSGLLQETQYF
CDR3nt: TGCGCCAGCAGCCAATCAGGGCTCCTTCAAGAGACCCAGTACTTC

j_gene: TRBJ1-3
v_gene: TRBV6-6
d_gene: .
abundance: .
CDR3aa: CASSYYPGAGNTIYF
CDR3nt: TGTGCCAGCAGTTACTACCCAGGGGCTGGAAACACCATATATTTT

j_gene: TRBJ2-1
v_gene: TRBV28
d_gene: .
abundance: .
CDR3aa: CASSLLANEQFF
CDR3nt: TGTGCCAGCAGTTTATTGGCGAATGAGCAGTTCTTC

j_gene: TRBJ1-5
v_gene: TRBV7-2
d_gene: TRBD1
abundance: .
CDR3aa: CASSYGTGNNQPQHF
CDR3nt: TGTGCCAGCAGCTACGGGACAGGGAACAATCAGCCCCAGCATTTT

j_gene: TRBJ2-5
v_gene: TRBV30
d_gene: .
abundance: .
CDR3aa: CAWSTWSQETQYF
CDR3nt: TGTGCCTGGAGCACATGGTCCCAAGAGACCCAGTACTTC

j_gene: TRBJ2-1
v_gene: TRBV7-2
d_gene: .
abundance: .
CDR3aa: CASSSRTGSRGHEQFF
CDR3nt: TGTGCCAGCAGCTCCAGGACCGGATCCCGGGGACATGAGCAGTTCTTC

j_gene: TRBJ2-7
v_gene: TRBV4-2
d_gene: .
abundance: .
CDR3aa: CASSQDLTGELYEQYF
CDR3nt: TGTGCCAGCAGCCAAGATTTGACCGGGGAATTGTACGAGCAGTACTTC

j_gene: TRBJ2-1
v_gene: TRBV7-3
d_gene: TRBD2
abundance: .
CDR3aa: CASSLNRAGGTNEQFF
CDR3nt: TGTGCCAGCAGCTTAAACCGAGCGGGAGGAACCAATGAGCAGTTCTTC

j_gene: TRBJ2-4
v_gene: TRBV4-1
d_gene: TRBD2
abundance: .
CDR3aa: CASSQDGSGRDIQYF
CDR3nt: TGCGCCAGCAGCCAAGATGGTAGCGGGAGGGACATTCAGTACTTC

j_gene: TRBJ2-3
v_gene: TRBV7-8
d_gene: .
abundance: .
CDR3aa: CASSNSGGGAGTDTQYF
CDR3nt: TGTGCCAGCAGCAACAGCGGAGGGGGCGCGGGCACAGATACGCAGTATTTT

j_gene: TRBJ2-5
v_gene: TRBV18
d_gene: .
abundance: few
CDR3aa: CASSPPGTQKETQYF
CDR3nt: TGTGCCAGCTCACCACCAGGGACACAGAAAGAGACCCAGTACTTC

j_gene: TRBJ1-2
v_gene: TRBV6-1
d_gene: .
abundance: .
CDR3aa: CASSDAAGNYGYTF
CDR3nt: TGTGCCAGCAGTGATGCCGCAGGGAACTATGGCTACACCTTC

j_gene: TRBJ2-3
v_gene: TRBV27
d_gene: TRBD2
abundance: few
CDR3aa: CASRVLGGETDTQYF
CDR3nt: TGTGCCAGCAGGGTCCTGGGAGGGGAGACAGATACGCAGTATTTT

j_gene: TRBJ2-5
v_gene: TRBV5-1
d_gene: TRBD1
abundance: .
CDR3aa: CASRGGIGETQYF
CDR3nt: TGCGCCAGCAGAGGGGGCATCGGCGAGACCCAGTACTTC

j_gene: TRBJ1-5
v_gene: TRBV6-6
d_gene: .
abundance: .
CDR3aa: CASIRDPSNQPQHF
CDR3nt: TGTGCCAGTATCAGAGACCCTAGCAATCAGCCCCAGCATTTT

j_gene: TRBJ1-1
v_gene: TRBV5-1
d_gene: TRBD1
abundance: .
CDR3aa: CASSLLGQGLTTEAFF
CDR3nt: TGCGCCAGCAGCTTGTTGGGACAGGGCCTTACCACTGAAGCTTTCTTT

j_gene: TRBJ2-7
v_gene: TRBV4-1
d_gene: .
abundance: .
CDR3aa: CASSQLDMFVSYEQYF
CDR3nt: TGCGCCAGCAGCCAGCTAGACATGTTTGTCTCCTACGAGCAGTACTTC

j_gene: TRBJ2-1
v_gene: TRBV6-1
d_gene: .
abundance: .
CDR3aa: CASSDLWGTEQFF
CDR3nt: TGTGCCAGCAGTGACCTTTGGGGGACTGAGCAGTTCTTC

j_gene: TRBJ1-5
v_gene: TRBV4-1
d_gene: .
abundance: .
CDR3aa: CASSLQVDQPQHF
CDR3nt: TGCGCCAGCAGCCTTCAGGTGGATCAGCCCCAGCATTTT

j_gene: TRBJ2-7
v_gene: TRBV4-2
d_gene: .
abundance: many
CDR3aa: CASSHPSLGGKTEQYF
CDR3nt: TGTGCCAGCAGCCATCCCTCCCTGGGGGGAAAAACCGAGCAGTACTTC